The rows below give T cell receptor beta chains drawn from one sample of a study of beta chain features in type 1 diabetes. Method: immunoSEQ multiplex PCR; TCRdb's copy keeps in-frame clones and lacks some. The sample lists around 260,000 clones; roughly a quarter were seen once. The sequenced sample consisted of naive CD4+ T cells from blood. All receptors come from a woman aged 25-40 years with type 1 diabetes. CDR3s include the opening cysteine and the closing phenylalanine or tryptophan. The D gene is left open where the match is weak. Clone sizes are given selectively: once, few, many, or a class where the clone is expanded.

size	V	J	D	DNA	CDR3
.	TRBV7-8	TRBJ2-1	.	TGTGCCAGCAGCTTAGCGCAGCAAGCGGGTTCCTCCTACAATGAGCAGTTCTTC	CASSLAQQAGSSYNEQFF
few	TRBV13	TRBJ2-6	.	TGTGCCAGTGGGAGAGGAGACCGCTCTGGGGCCAACGTCCTGACTTTC	CASGRGDRSGANVLTF
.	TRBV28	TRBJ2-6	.	TGTGCCAGCATACAGGGCGCTGGGGCCAACGTCCTGACTTTC	CASIQGAGANVLTF
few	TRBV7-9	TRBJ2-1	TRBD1	TGTGCCAGCAGCGCTACAGGGGGCGCGGGTAATGAGCAGTTCTTC	CASSATGGAGNEQFF
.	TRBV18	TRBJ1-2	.	TGTGCCAGCTCACCAACAGACAGGATTTATGGCTACACCTTC	CASSPTDRIYGYTF
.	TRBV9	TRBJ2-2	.	TGTGCCAGCAGCGTAGGTAGCGCCAGCACCGGGGAGCTGTTTTTT	CASSVGSASTGELFF
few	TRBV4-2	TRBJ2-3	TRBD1	TGTGCCAGCAGCCAAGAACGGGACAGATTGACGGATACGCAGTATTTT	CASSQERDRLTDTQYF
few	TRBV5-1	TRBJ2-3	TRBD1	TGCGCCAGCAGCGAGGACAGGGGGCGCACAGATACGCAGTATTTT	CASSEDRGRTDTQYF
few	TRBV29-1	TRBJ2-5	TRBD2	TGCAGCCTGAGACTAGCGGGAGGGCAAGAGACCCAGTACTTC	CSLRLAGGQETQYF
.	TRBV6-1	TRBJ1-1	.	TGTGCCAGCAGTGAATATCCACAGGTTAACACTGAAGCTTTCTTT	CASSEYPQVNTEAFF
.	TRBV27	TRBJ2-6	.	TGTGCCAGCAGTTCCTCCCTGGGCGGGGGCGGATGGCTAGGTGGGGCCAACGTCCTGACTTTC	CASSSSLGGGGWLGGANVLTF
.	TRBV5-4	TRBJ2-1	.	TGTGCCAGCAGCCTAGACAATGAGCAGTTCTTC	CASSLDNEQFF
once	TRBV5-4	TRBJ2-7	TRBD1	TGTGCCAGCAGCTCCGACAGGGTTGGCGAGCAGTACTTC	CASSSDRVGEQYF
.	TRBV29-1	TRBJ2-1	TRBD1	TGCAGCGTTGAGGGACAGGGGACGGTTAGCTCCTACAATGAGCAGTTCTTC	CSVEGQGTVSSYNEQFF
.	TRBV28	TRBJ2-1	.	TGTGCCAGCAGTTCCGACGGGGAGTCCTACAATGAGCAGTTCTTC	CASSSDGESYNEQFF
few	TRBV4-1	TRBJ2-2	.	TGCGCCAGCAGTGATTACTCATACACCGGGGAGCTGTTTTTT	CASSDYSYTGELFF
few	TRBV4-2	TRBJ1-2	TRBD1	TGTGCCAGCAGCCAAGAGGTGGGACAGTCCTATGGCTACACCTTC	CASSQEVGQSYGYTF
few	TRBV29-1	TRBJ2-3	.	TGCAGCGTTAGCAGGGGATCTAGCACAGATACGCAGTATTTT	CSVSRGSSTDTQYF
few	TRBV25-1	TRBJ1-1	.	TGTGCCAGCAGTGAATTGAGTAACACTGAAGCTTTCTTT	CASSELSNTEAFF
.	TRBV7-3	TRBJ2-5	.	TGTGCCAGCAGTCCAAATGAGGGAGAGACCCAGTACTTC	CASSPNEGETQYF
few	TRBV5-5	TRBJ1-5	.	TGTGCCAGCAGCTTGGATCCCCTCCATACAGGGATGGGGCAGCCCCAGCATTTT	CASSLDPLHTGMGQPQHF
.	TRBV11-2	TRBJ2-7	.	TGTGCCAGCAGCTTATCTCTGGGAGTAATATACGAGCAGTACTTC	CASSLSLGVIYEQYF
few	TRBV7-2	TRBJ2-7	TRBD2	TGTGCCAGCAGCTTCAGTAGCGGGACTTCCTACGAGCAGTACTTC	CASSFSSGTSYEQYF
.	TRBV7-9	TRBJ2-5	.	TGTGCCAGCAGCGATAGAGGTTTCCAAGAGACCCAGTACTTC	CASSDRGFQETQYF
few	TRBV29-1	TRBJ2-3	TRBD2	TGCAGCGTCGGGACTAGACCCTTCACAGATACGCAGTATTTT	CSVGTRPFTDTQYF
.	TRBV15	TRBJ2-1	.	TGTGCCACCAGCAGAACCTCCACAGGGCCTGAGCAGTTCTTC	CATSRTSTGPEQFF
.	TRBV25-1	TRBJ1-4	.	TGTGCCAGCAGTGATCGTGGACAGCCTAATGAAAAACTGTTTTTT	CASSDRGQPNEKLFF
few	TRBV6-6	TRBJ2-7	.	TGTGCCAGCAGTGACTCTCTGGACTTCTCCTACGAGCAGTACTTC	CASSDSLDFSYEQYF
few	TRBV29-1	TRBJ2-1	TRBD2	TGCAGCGTTGGTGGCGGGAGGGTTGGGATCAATGAGCAGTTCTTC	CSVGGGRVGINEQFF
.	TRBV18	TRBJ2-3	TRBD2	TGTGCCAGCTCACCAGAAAGCGGGAGTGTAGATACGCAGTATTTT	CASSPESGSVDTQYF
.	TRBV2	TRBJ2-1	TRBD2	TGTGCCAGCACTCTAGCGGGAGATCTAGCCAATGAGCAGTTCTTC	CASTLAGDLANEQFF
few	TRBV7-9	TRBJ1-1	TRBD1	TGTGCCAGCAGCTCACAGGGGCACACTGAAGCTTTCTTT	CASSSQGHTEAFF
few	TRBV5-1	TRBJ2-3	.	TGCGCCAGCAGCTCCGGACTGGGAATCACAGATACGCAGTATTTT	CASSSGLGITDTQYF
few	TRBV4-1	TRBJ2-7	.	TGCGCCAGCAGCCAAACTATCGTCAACGAGCAGTACTTC	CASSQTIVNEQYF
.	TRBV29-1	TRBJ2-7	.	TGCAGCGCAAGGGGGTTCAGCTCCTACGAGCAGTACTTC	CSARGFSSYEQYF
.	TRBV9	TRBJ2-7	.	TGTGCCAGCAGGGGCAATTCCTACGAGCAGTACTTC	CASRGNSYEQYF
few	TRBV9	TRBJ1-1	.	TGTGCCAGCAGACGGGAACTGGGCAGCGAAGCTTTCTTT	CASRRELGSEAFF
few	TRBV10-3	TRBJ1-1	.	TGTGCCATCGCCGCTCCCACAGGAGAGGAAATGAACACTGAAGCTTTCTTT	CAIAAPTGEEMNTEAFF
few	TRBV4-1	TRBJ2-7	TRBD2	TGCGCCAGCAGCCCCGTAACTAGCGGATACGAGCAGTACTTC	CASSPVTSGYEQYF
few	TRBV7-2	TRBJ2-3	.	TGTGCCAGCAGCCTCCTGAGCACAGATACGCAGTATTTT	CASSLLSTDTQYF
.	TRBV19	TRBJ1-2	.	TGTGCCAGCCGTTTGGGGGCAAACTATGGCTACACCTTC	CASRLGANYGYTF
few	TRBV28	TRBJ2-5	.	TGTGCCAGCAGTTTACTGCTGGGCCGGGAGACCCAGTACTTC	CASSLLLGRETQYF
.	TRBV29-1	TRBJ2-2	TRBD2	TGCAGCGTTATCCGGACTAGGACCGGGGAGCTGTTTTTT	CSVIRTRTGELFF
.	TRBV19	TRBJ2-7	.	TGTGCCAGTAGTAACAGGGTGGACTACGAGCAGTACTTC	CASSNRVDYEQYF
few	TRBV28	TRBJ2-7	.	TGTGCCAGCAGTTTATTGTTCGTTGGCGGGCTGACTCCCTCCTACGAGCAGTACTTC	CASSLLFVGGLTPSYEQYF
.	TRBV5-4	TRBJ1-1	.	TGTGCCAGCAGCTTGGGGGACAAGCCTAACACTGAAGCTTTCTTT	CASSLGDKPNTEAFF
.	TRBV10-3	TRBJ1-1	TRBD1	TGTGCCATCAGTTCGGACAGGGGTATGAACACTGAAGCTTTCTTT	CAISSDRGMNTEAFF
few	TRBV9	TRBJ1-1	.	TGTGCCAGCAGCGTAGCACAGGGAGACACTGAAGCTTTCTTT	CASSVAQGDTEAFF
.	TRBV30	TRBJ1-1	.	TGTGCCTGGACGTGGGGGGGTGGTGAAGCTTTCTTT	CAWTWGGGEAFF
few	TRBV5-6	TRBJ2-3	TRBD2	TGTGCCAGCAGCCGGACTAGCGGGAGGAAAGATACGCAGTATTTT	CASSRTSGRKDTQYF